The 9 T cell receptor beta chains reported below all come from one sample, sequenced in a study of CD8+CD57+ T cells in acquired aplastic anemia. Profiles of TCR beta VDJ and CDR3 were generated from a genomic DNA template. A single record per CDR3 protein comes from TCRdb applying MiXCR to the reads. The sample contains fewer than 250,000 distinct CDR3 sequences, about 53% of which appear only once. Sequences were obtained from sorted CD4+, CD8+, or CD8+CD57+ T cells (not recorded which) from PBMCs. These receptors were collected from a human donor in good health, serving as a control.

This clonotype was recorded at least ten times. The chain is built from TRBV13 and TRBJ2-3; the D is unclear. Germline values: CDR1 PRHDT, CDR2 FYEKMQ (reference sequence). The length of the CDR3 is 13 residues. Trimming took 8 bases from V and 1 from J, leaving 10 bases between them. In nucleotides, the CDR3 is TGTGCCAGCTTAGTTGGTGGCACAGATACGCAGTATTTT. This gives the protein CASLVGGTDTQYF.

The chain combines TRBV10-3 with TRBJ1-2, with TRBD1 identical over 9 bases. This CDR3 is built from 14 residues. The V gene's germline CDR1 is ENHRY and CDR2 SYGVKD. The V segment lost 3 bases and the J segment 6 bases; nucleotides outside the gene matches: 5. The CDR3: CAISEQGTGNGYTF. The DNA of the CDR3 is TGTGCCATCAGTGAACAGGGGACAGGGAATGGCTACACCTTC.

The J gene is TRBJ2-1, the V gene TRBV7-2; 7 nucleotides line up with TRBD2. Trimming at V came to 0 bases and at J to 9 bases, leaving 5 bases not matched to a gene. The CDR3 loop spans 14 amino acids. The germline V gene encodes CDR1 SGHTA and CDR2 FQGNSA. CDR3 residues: CASSLAGGAAEQFF. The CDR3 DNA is TGTGCCAGCAGCTTAGCGGGAGGGGCCGCTGAGCAGTTCTTC.

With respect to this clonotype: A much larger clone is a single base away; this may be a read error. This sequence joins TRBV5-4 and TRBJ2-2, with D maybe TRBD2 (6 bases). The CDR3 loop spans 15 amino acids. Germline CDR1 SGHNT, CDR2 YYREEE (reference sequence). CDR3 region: CASSFGTPNTGELVF. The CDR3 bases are TGTGCCAGCAGCTTTGGGACTCCGAACACCGGGGAGCTGGTTTTT.

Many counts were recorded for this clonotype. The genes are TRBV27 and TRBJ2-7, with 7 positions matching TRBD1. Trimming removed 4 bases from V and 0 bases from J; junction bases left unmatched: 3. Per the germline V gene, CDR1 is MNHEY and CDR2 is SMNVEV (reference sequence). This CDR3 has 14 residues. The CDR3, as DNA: TGTGCCAGCAGTTCCTGGGACAGCTCCTACGAGCAGTACTTC. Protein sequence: CASSSWDSSYEQYF.

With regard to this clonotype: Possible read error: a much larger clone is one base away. The CDR3 sequence: CASNPRTAQETQYF. In nucleotides, the CDR3 is TGTGCCAGCAATCCGCGGACAGCCCAAGAGACCCAGTACTTC. V is TRBV12-3 or TRBV12-4 and J is TRBJ2-5; D perhaps matches TRBD1 (6 bases). The ends were cut back, 7 bases at V and 1 base at J, with 13 bases in the middle. This CDR3 is built from 14 residues.

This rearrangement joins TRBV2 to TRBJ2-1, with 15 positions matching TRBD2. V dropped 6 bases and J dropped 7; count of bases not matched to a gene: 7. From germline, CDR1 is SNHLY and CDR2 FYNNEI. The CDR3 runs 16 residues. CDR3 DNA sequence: TGTGCCAGCAGCTTAGGACTAGCGGGGGGGCCGAATGAGCAGTTCTTC. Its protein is CASSLGLAGGPNEQFF.

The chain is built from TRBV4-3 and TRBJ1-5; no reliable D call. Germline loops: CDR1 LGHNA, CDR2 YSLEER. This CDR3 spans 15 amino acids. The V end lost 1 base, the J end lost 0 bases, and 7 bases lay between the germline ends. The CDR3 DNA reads TGCGCCAGCAGCCAAGCTTCGGGTAGCAATCAGCCCCAGCATTTT. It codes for CASSQASGSNQPQHF.

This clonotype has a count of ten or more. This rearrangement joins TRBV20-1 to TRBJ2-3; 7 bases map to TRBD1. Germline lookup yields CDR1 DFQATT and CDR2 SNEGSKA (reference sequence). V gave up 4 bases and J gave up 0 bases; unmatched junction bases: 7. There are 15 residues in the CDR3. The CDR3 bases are TGCAGTGCTATGTCTCCGGGACAGAGCACAGATACGCAGTATTTT. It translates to CSAMSPGQSTDTQYF.